The 27 T cell receptor beta chains reported below all come from one sample, sequenced in a study of blood T cell repertoires in COVID-19. Data came from immunoSEQ multiplex PCR; TCRdb stores just in-frame clones and leaves some out. The profile shows over 120,000 clones, about nine tenths of them singletons. The sequenced sample consisted of PBMCs or T cells enriched from blood (not recorded which). Every receptor here comes from a man in his fifties who had recovered from COVID-19.

V and J are TRBV4-3 and TRBJ2-3; 7 nucleotides match TRBD2. The CDR3 runs 18 residues. The V segment lost 1 base and the J segment 0 bases; nucleotides outside the gene matches: 10. The germline V gene has CDR1 LGHNA and CDR2 YSLEER. CDR3 protein: CASSQAPALAGSTDTQYF. CDR3 nucleotide sequence: TGCGCCAGCAGCCAAGCCCCCGCATTAGCGGGTAGCACAGATACGCAGTATTTT.

This rearrangement joins TRBV19 to TRBJ2-7; TRBD1 is a possible D gene (5 bases). Trimming pared 3 bases from V and 6 bases from J, leaving 12 bases between. This CDR3 has 13 residues. CDR1 and CDR2 from the germline V gene are LNHDA and SQIVND (reference sequence). The DNA of the CDR3 is TGTGCCAGTAGTATCAAGTCAGGGTCCGAGCAGTACGTC. This encodes CASSIKSGSEQYV.

The chain links TRBV2 to TRBJ2-5, with TRBD2 identical over 11 bases. The V gene's germline CDR1 is SNHLY and CDR2 FYNNEI. V lost 5 bases to trimming and J lost 5 bases; unmatched junction nucleotides: 7. This CDR3 is built from 15 residues. The CDR3 sequence: CASSFLAGGGETQYF. The CDR3 DNA reads TGTGCCAGCAGTTTTCTAGCGGGAGGAGGGGAGACCCAGTACTTC.

The genes are TRBV7-3 and TRBJ2-7, with 7 bases that match TRBD1. The CDR3 loop spans 13 amino acids. Germline CDR1 reads SGHTA; CDR2 reads FQGTGA. V was pared by 2 bases and J by 6 bases, with 4 bases of the junction left unmatched. CDR3 region: CASSLSPGGEQYF. The DNA of the CDR3 is TGTGCCAGCAGCTTATCCCCAGGGGGCGAGCAGTACTTC.

This chain connects TRBV21-1 to TRBJ2-1; the D call in the table, TRBD2, was not verified against the DNA. TRBV21-1 is given as a pseudogene. The CDR3 is made up of 20 amino acids. The CDR3 region has the DNA TGTGCCAGCAGCAATTGTTCACTAGCGGGAGGTAGGAGCTCCTACAATGAGCAGTTCTTC. This codes for CASSNCSLAGGRSSYNEQFF.

The CDR3 sequence: CAWSGGTGGYGYTF. In DNA, the CDR3 is TGTGCCTGGAGTGGGGGGACAGGCGGCTATGGCTACACCTTC. V gene TRBV30 combines with J gene TRBJ1-2, with 8 positions matching TRBD1. Unmatched junction bases numbered 5, after V lost 1 base and J lost 4 bases. The CDR3 length is 14 residues. Germline CDR1 and CDR2: GTSNPN and SVGIG (reference sequence).

This chain connects TRBV28 to TRBJ1-1; TRBD1 matches at 7 bases. The CDR3 length is 11 residues. Germline V gene lookup returns CDR1 MDHEN and CDR2 SYDVKM. The ends lost 8 bases at V and 11 bases at J; junction bases unmatched: 8. CDR3 region: CASGTVMAAFF. The CDR3 nucleotides are TGTGCCAGCGGGACAGTTATGGCTGCTTTCTTT.

This clone was seen only a few times. The chain combines TRBV7-2 with TRBJ1-1; D gene unclear. This CDR3 has 14 residues. The V gene's germline CDR1 is SGHTA and CDR2 FQGNSA. Trimming took 5 bases from V and 0 from J, leaving 10 bases between them. The CDR3 sequence: CASSEGGVNTEAFF. The CDR3, as DNA: TGTGCCAGCAGCGAGGGAGGCGTGAACACTGAAGCTTTCTTT.

V and J are TRBV5-6 and TRBJ1-2; 12 positions match TRBD1. This CDR3 has 15 residues. The germline V gene encodes CDR1 SGHDT and CDR2 YYEEEE. V trimming: 4 bases; J trimming: 1 base; junction bases outside the gene matches: 2. CDR3 in DNA: TGTGCCAGCAGCGGGACAGGGGGCCTTAACTATGGCTACACCTTC. Residues: CASSGTGGLNYGYTF.

The chain recombines TRBV5-1 with TRBJ2-1; TRBD2 aligns across 12 bases. This CDR3 has 16 amino acids. Germline V lookup: CDR1 SGHRS, CDR2 YFSETQ. Trimming removed 1 base from V and 8 bases from J; junction bases left unmatched: 7. In DNA, the CDR3 is TGCGCCAGCAGCTTGACACCCCTAGCGGGAGGGGATGAGCAGTTCTTC. Protein product: CASSLTPLAGGDEQFF.

This clone occurred a few times. The V gene is TRBV25-1, the J gene TRBJ1-5, with 8 positions matching TRBD1. The germline CDR1 and CDR2 sequences are MGHDK and SYGVNS. The CDR3 length is 12 residues. The ends lost 6 bases at V and 9 bases at J; junction bases unmatched: 4. CDR3 sequence: CASSQGARPQHF. Here the CDR3 DNA reads TGTGCCAGCAGCCAGGGGGCCCGGCCCCAGCATTTT.

The gene calls are TRBV18 and TRBJ1-2; TRBD1 aligns across 7 bases. CDR3 length: 14 amino acids. V shed 3 bases and J 4 bases; nucleotides not matched to a gene: 5. Germline CDR1 is KGHSH and CDR2 is LQKENI. CDR3 loop: CASSPGDSVYGYTF. As DNA, the CDR3 is TGTGCCAGCTCACCGGGGGACAGCGTCTATGGCTACACCTTC.

The CDR3, as DNA: TGCAGTGCCAGGTTGTTGTATGGCTACACCTTC. Its translation: CSARLLYGYTF. J is TRBJ1-2 and V is TRBV20-1; D remains unclear. V was clipped by 6 bases and J by 5 bases, with 10 bases between them. The germline CDR1 and CDR2 sequences are DFQATT and SNEGSKA (reference sequence). The CDR3 contains 11 residues.

V and J are TRBV28 and TRBJ1-2; D may be TRBD1 (6 bases). The CDR3 is 12 residues long. V was cut by 8 bases and J by 0 bases, with 7 bases left in between. Germline V gives CDR1 MDHEN, CDR2 SYDVKM. The CDR3 protein is CASGTSNYGYTF. The CDR3, as DNA: TGTGCCAGCGGGACATCTAACTATGGCTACACCTTC.

The chain uses TRBV27 and TRBJ1-6, with a weak D call TRBD1 (5 bases). The V end lost 2 bases, the J end lost 6 bases, and 14 bases lay between the germline ends. The CDR3 is 16 amino acids. The germline CDR1 and CDR2 sequences are MNHEY and SMNVEV (reference sequence). This CDR3 is CASSLAGRQGNSPLHF. CDR3 nucleotide sequence: TGTGCCAGCAGTTTAGCCGGTCGGCAGGGTAATTCACCCCTCCACTTT.

The V and J genes are TRBV25-1 and TRBJ2-4; possible D gene TRBD2, 6 bases. The length of the CDR3 is 13 residues. V was trimmed by 1 base and J by 7 bases, leaving 8 bases between them. The V gene's germline CDR1 is MGHDK and CDR2 SYGVNS. In DNA form, the CDR3 reads TGTGCCAGCAGTGAATTAGCGGCGAACATTCAGTACTTC. Its translation: CASSELAANIQYF.

The J gene is TRBJ1-6, the V gene TRBV3-1 (or the pseudogene TRBV3-2), with D unresolved. Trimming took off 3 bases at V and 4 bases at J, with 19 bases between the two ends. The V gene's germline CDR1 is LGHDT and CDR2 YNNKEL (reference sequence). CDR3 size: 18 residues. CDR3 nucleotides: TGTGCCAGCAGCCAGAGATATCGATACGGGGTTTATAATTCACCCCTCCACTTT. Its translation is CASSQRYRYGVYNSPLHF.

The sample holds one count of this clone. The CDR3 is CATSRGRGAGDTQYF. DNA of the CDR3: TGTGCCACCAGCAGAGGGCGGGGAGCTGGAGATACGCAGTATTTT. V gene TRBV15 combines with J gene TRBJ2-3, with D perhaps TRBD2 (6 bases). CDR1 is LNHNV and CDR2 is YYDKDF in the germline V gene (reference sequence). The CDR3 contains 15 residues. The V end lost 1 base, the J end lost 5 bases, and 13 bases lay between the germline ends.

The chain employs TRBV6-5 and TRBJ2-7, with D tentatively TRBD2 (6 bases). Trimming shortened V by 6 bases and J by 7 bases, and 19 bases separated the two germline ends. The germline V gene has CDR1 MNHEY and CDR2 SVGAGI. The CDR3 length is 14 residues. The CDR3 loop is CASSADWGVREQYV. CDR3 sequence (DNA): TGTGCCAGCAGCGCAGACTGGGGGGTGAGGGAGCAGTACGTC.

V is TRBV19 and J is TRBJ1-5; D perhaps matches TRBD1 (6 bases). Germline V lookup: CDR1 LNHDA, CDR2 SQIVND (reference sequence). The CDR3 loop spans 15 amino acids. Trimming shortened V by 5 bases and J by 4 bases, and 15 bases separated the two germline ends. CDR3 in DNA: TGTGCCAGTAGTGCGAGGAAGGGGGAAAATCAGCCCCAGCATTTT. This gives the protein CASSARKGENQPQHF.

The sample holds a few counts of this clone. The CDR3 DNA follows: TGTGCCAGCAGCTTAGAACAGGGGGTCCTAAGGGATACGCAGTATTTT. This gives the protein CASSLEQGVLRDTQYF. The V and J genes are TRBV11-2 and TRBJ2-3; TRBD1 matches 8 bases. The J segment lost 6 bases and the V segment lost 0 bases, leaving 8 bases of the junction unmatched. The length of the CDR3 is 16 residues. Germline loops: CDR1 SGHAT, CDR2 FQNNGV.

The gene calls are TRBV9 and TRBJ2-3; unclear D gene. The CDR3 runs to 15 residues. Trimming pared 4 bases from V and 0 bases from J, leaving 12 bases between. Per the germline V gene, CDR1 is SGDLS and CDR2 is YYNGEE. The CDR3 sequence: CASSNSRGSTDTQYF. In DNA, the CDR3 is TGTGCCAGCAGCAATTCTAGAGGTAGCACAGATACGCAGTATTTT.

V gene TRBV19 combines with J gene TRBJ1-2; 7 bases align to TRBD1. Germline assignment: CDR1 LNHDA and CDR2 SQIVND (reference sequence). The length of the CDR3 is 14 residues. V dropped 7 bases and J dropped 2; count of bases not matched to a gene: 7. The CDR3 DNA follows: TGTGCCAGTATTGGGACAGCAGAGAACTATGGCTACACCTTC. The encoded protein is CASIGTAENYGYTF.

The genes are TRBV7-2 and TRBJ2-7; 11 positions agree with TRBD1. Germline lookup yields CDR1 SGHTA and CDR2 FQGNSA. The CDR3 is 15 residues long. V shed 5 bases and J 2 bases; nucleotides not matched to a gene: 5. The CDR3 DNA is TGTGCCAGCAGCCCGCCGGGACAGGGGGCCTACGAGCAGTACTTC. This gives the protein CASSPPGQGAYEQYF.

Only one count was recorded for this clone. The gene calls are TRBV28 and TRBJ1-2; TRBD1 agrees at 9 bases. This CDR3 region has 13 residues. J lost 5 bases, V lost 6 bases, and 4 bases had no gene match. Germline CDR1 MDHEN, CDR2 SYDVKM. In DNA, the CDR3 is TGTGCCAGCAGGGCGGGACAGGGTTATGGCTACACCTTC. Translation gives CASRAGQGYGYTF.

The chain joins TRBV5-4 to TRBJ1-2, with a possible D match to TRBD1 (6 bases). CDR3 length: 15 residues. Per the germline V gene, CDR1 is SGHNT and CDR2 is YYREEE (reference sequence). V was cut by 0 bases and J by 2 bases, with 11 bases left in between. The CDR3, as DNA: TGTGCCAGCAGCTTGGATGGGGGCGGAAACTATGGCTACACCTTC. It encodes CASSLDGGGNYGYTF.

The chain is built from TRBV12-3 or TRBV12-4 and TRBJ2-2, with D uncertain. Trimming stripped 5 bases from V and 4 bases from J, with 8 bases between. The CDR3 has 13 amino acids. As DNA, the CDR3 is TGTGCCAGCAGTCCATATAGCACCGGGGAGCTGTTTTTT. This encodes CASSPYSTGELFF.